One sample yielded the 16 T cell receptor beta chains listed below, sequenced in a study of T cell responses to AZD1222 COVID-19 vaccine. Repertoires were generated with immunoSEQ multiplex PCR, while TCRdb's copy carries only in-frame clones and drops some. The sample records tens of thousands of clones, 70% to 90% being singletons. The sample consisted of peripheral blood, taken on day 0 of AZD1222 vaccination. Receptors originate from an adult in good health.

This sequence joins TRBV11-2 and TRBJ1-3; no clear D. The germline gives CDR1 SGHAT, CDR2 FQNNGV. V shed 3 bases and J shed 2 bases, with 8 bases lying between them. The CDR3 is made up of 14 amino acids. CDR3 loop: CASSFRMTGNTIYF. In DNA form, the CDR3 reads TGTGCCAGCAGCTTCCGGATGACTGGAAACACCATATATTTT.

The chain employs TRBV20-1 and TRBJ2-3; 14 nucleotides agree with TRBD2. Germline V lookup: CDR1 DFQATT, CDR2 SNEGSKA (reference sequence). The CDR3 runs 15 residues. V shed 3 bases, J shed 3 bases, and the junction held 2 bases outside the gene matches. This CDR3 reads CSASGLAGGTDTQYF. For the CDR3, the DNA is TGCAGTGCTAGTGGACTAGCGGGGGGTACAGATACGCAGTATTTT.

The chain combines TRBV6-5 with TRBJ1-1, with D possibly TRBD1 on 5 matching bases. CDR3 length: 14 residues. Germline assignment: CDR1 MNHEY and CDR2 SVGAGI. Trimming stripped 10 bases from V and 1 base from J, with 16 bases between. The CDR3 here is CATTTGKRNTEAFF. The CDR3 nucleotides are TGTGCCACCACCACAGGAAAAAGGAACACTGAAGCTTTCTTT.

V and J are TRBV6-4 and TRBJ1-1, with TRBD1 identical over 7 bases. The CDR3 is 14 amino acids. V trimming: 5 bases; J trimming: 6 bases; junction bases outside the gene matches: 9. CDR1 and CDR2 from the germline V gene are MRHNA and SNTAGT. The CDR3, as DNA: TGTGCCAGCAGTACGACAGGGACGATTGCTGAAGCTTTCTTT. It encodes CASSTTGTIAEAFF.

The chain has TRBV21-1 and TRBJ1-5; the D call in the table, TRBD1, was not verified against the DNA. TRBV21-1 is labeled a pseudogene. This CDR3 has 16 residues. The CDR3: CASSTRTGGYYQPQHF. CDR3 DNA: TGTGCCAGCAGCACCCGGACAGGGGGCTACTATCAGCCCCAGCATTTT.

V and J are TRBV5-4 and TRBJ1-1; 7 bases align to TRBD1. Losses at the gene ends were 4 bases for V and 10 bases for J; bases not matched to a gene: 10. Looked up from germline, CDR1 is SGHNT and CDR2 is YYREEE (reference sequence). The CDR3 runs 13 residues. CDR3: CASSVGQTFGAFF. In DNA, the CDR3 is TGTGCCAGCAGCGTGGGACAGACCTTCGGAGCTTTCTTT.

The chain recombines TRBV7-6 with TRBJ1-5; 8 bases are shared with TRBD1. Germline CDR1 reads SGHVS; CDR2 reads FNYEAQ. V gave up 5 bases and J gave up 2 bases; unmatched junction bases: 5. The CDR3 sequence is 15 residues long. The CDR3: CASSTHRGGNQPQHF. The CDR3 coding sequence is TGTGCCAGCAGCACTCACAGGGGGGGCAATCAGCCCCAGCATTTT.

This clone was picked up one time. The genes are TRBV5-4 and TRBJ1-4; 10 bases line up with TRBD1. This CDR3 spans 16 amino acids. The J segment lost 4 bases and the V segment lost 3 bases, leaving 6 bases of the junction unmatched. Germline V gives CDR1 SGHNT, CDR2 YYREEE (reference sequence). In DNA, the CDR3 is TGTGCCAGCAGCTCTAAAAGGGACAGGGGTAATGAAAAACTGTTTTTT. Its translation: CASSSKRDRGNEKLFF.

This clone ranks as medium-sized. The chain is built from TRBV7-9 and TRBJ2-3; D unresolved. V lost 4 bases, J lost 2 bases, and 13 bases lay in between. CDR1 and CDR2 (germline): SEHNR, FQNEAQ (reference sequence). CDR3 length equals 15 residues. CDR3 nucleotide sequence: TGTGCCAGCAGCTCCACCGAAAAATACACAGATACGCAGTATTTT. Its protein product is CASSSTEKYTDTQYF. The variable domain in full, completed from reference TRBV7-9 and TRBJ2-3, reads DTGVSQNPRHKITKRGQNVTFRCDPISEHNRLYWYRQTLGQGPEFLTYFQNEAQLEKSRLLSDRFSAERPKGSFSTLEIQRTEQGDSAMYLCASSSTEKYTDTQYFGPGTRLTVL.

DNA for the CDR3: TGTGCCAGCAGCCACGGGACTAGCGAAACAGATACGCAGTATTTT. This gives the protein CASSHGTSETDTQYF. The chain couples TRBV28 to TRBJ2-3; 10 bases fit TRBD2. V was pared by 6 bases and J by 3 bases, with 6 bases of the junction left unmatched. The CDR3 is 15 residues long. Germline assignment: CDR1 MDHEN and CDR2 SYDVKM.

This chain joins TRBV18 and TRBJ1-2, with D possibly matching TRBD1 (5 bases). CDR1 and CDR2 from the germline V gene are KGHSH and LQKENI. The CDR3 runs 15 residues. V lost 2 bases to trimming and J lost 0 bases, with 10 bases between them. Here the CDR3 reads CASSPGASANYGYTF. The DNA for the CDR3 is TGTGCCAGCTCACCAGGGGCATCGGCTAACTATGGCTACACCTTC.

This clone has a single count. V and J are TRBV6-5 and TRBJ1-2; TRBD1 is a possible D gene (5 bases). The germline V gene has CDR1 MNHEY and CDR2 SVGAGI. The CDR3 length is 14 residues. V lost 2 bases and J 7 bases, leaving 14 bases between the germline ends. In DNA form, the CDR3 reads TGTGCCAGCAGTTACGGTGCAGGGCCAAGTGGCTACACCTTC. Translating it yields CASSYGAGPSGYTF.

V and J are TRBV18 and TRBJ1-2; no clear D. This CDR3 has 16 amino acids. V was trimmed by 3 bases and J by 6 bases, leaving 20 bases between them. Germline V gives CDR1 KGHSH, CDR2 LQKENI. This CDR3 reads CASSPPEIRISDGYTF. The CDR3 DNA is TGTGCCAGCTCACCTCCTGAGATTCGGATATCCGATGGCTACACCTTC.

CDR3 in amino acids: CASSLGGQVGTGELFF. In DNA, the CDR3 is TGTGCCAGCAGTTTAGGGGGACAAGTTGGCACCGGGGAGCTGTTTTTT. The rearrangement links TRBV28 to TRBJ2-2; weak D call: TRBD1 (6 bases). Germline loops: CDR1 MDHEN, CDR2 SYDVKM. The CDR3 length is 16 residues. The germline V and J ends were trimmed by 2 bases and 4 bases, with 14 bases remaining between them. The entire variable domain, with the rest obtained from reference TRBV28 and TRBJ2-2, is as follows: DVKVTQSSRYLVKRTGEKVFLECVQDMDHENMFWYRQDPGLGLRLIYFSYDVKMKEKGDIPEGYSVSREKKERFSLILESASTNQTSMYLCASSLGGQVGTGELFFGEGSRLTVL.

The sample holds one count of this clone. This rearrangement joins TRBV15 to TRBJ2-1; no firm D call. V was pared by 0 bases and J by 3 bases, with 0 bases between. Per germline, CDR1 LNHNV and CDR2 YYDKDF (reference sequence). The CDR3 has 12 amino acids. DNA for the CDR3: TGTGCCACCAGCAGAGACTACAATGAGCAGTTCTTC. Residues: CATSRDYNEQFF.

The chain uses TRBV6-5 and TRBJ1-6; possibly TRBD1 for D (6 bases). This CDR3 spans 14 amino acids. Trimming took 4 bases from V and 10 from J, leaving 14 bases between them. The germline gives CDR1 MNHEY, CDR2 SVGAGI. The CDR3: CASSFFEQGSPLHF. CDR3 DNA: TGTGCCAGCAGTTTCTTCGAACAGGGATCACCCCTCCACTTT.